This TCR beta chain is from a study of T cell repertoires in cytomegalovirus infection. TCRdb used MiXCR to reprocess the reads, holding one entry per CDR3 protein. Of 270,000 or so distinct CDR3 sequences listed, about a sixth are singletons. Germline V gene sequence: CDR1 SGHVS, CDR2 FNYEAQ. Trimming left V 3 bases short and J 3 bases short, with 8 bases between. The CDR3 runs 14 residues. This clonotype has just a few counts. This sequence was found in a human donor in good health (CMV status not recorded). Some clones in this sample may be carry-over from other donors' samples. V and J are TRBV7-6 and TRBJ2-2, with D possibly TRBD2 on 5 matching bases. The sequenced sample consisted of CD8+ T cells from PBMCs. The CDR3: CASSFTGYTGELFF. CDR3 coding DNA: TGTGCCAGCAGCTTTACGGGATACACCGGGGAGCTGTTTTTT.